This is a list of T cell receptor beta chains from one sample in a study of T-cell memory formation after mild COVID-19. TCRdb ran MiXCR on the 5' RACE reads and lists one entry per CDR3 protein. Of 200,000 to 250,000 distinct CDR3 sequences detected, approximately 15% appear once; the ten largest clones hold 2.1%. Sequences were obtained from PBMCs or a T cell subset sorted from them (not recorded which). These receptors came from an adult woman who had mild COVID-19 (a few samples of this study predate the infection). Cell type and time point are not known. The CDR3 runs from the conserved cysteine through the conserved F or W. The D gene is left open where the match is weak.

cdr3_aa d_call j_call v_call
CASSFQGAVNTGELFF . TRBJ2-2 TRBV27
CASSQERGAQFF . TRBJ2-1 TRBV3-1
CASSPDEQFF . TRBJ2-1 TRBV18
CASSPGGARSNQPQHF TRBD1 TRBJ1-5 TRBV5-1
CASSRASGVSSYNEQFF TRBD2 TRBJ2-1 TRBV7-9
CSAHALAGGLNEQFF TRBD2 TRBJ2-1 TRBV20-1
CASSPVRNYEQYF . TRBJ2-7 TRBV18
CASSNRGRETQYF TRBD1 TRBJ2-5 TRBV12-3/TRBV12-4
CASSEDGYTF . TRBJ1-2 TRBV2
CASRRDGADTQYF . TRBJ2-3 TRBV6-5